The sequence of this TCR beta chain was determined in a study of cytomegalovirus exposure and HLA in healthy donors. The CDR3 has 16 amino acids. Germline V gene data show CDR1 as LGHNA and CDR2 as YSLEER. The V and J ends lost 0 bases and 2 bases, in that order; junction bases with no gene match: 4. Primers for the PCR totalled 60 Vbeta and 13 Jbeta. Sequencing was performed with immunoSEQ multiplex PCR; in TCRdb, only in-frame clones are kept and a portion is missing. The sample includes more than 80,000 clones, around 67% of them seen just once. Sequenced: PBMCs. This chain links TRBV4-3 with TRBJ2-3, with TRBD2 identical over 8 bases. This TCR was sampled from a human donor in good health. CDR3 sequence (DNA): TGCGCCAGCAGCCAAGATATGCGGGGGGTCACAGATACGCAGTATTTT. Encoded protein: CASSQDMRGVTDTQYF.